The clone carrying this TCR delta chain came up a few times. The protein TCRdb lists belongs to a much larger clone and differs from this DNA's translation at residue 15, which points to a read error; the protein shown is made from the DNA. This entry is derived from a study of γδ T cells in repeated Plasmodium falciparum infection. TCRdb re-called the multiplex PCR reads via CATT. The repertoire includes 90,000 to 95,000 delta-chain clones, over 0.75% of them detected once, and just under 10% sits in the top ten. The sample taken for sequencing was gamma-delta T cells from blood. The receptor was derived from a pool of human donors (malaria-infected and uninfected, not separated).

The CDR3 spells CACDAINTGGLYTDRLIF. CDR3 DNA: TGTGCCTGTGACGCCATTAATACTGGGGGCCTGTACACCGATAGACTCATCTTT. This rearrangement joins TRDV2 to TRDJ1, with TRDD3 matching 8 bases. The J gene, missing from TCRdb, was assigned here through DNA to germline matching. Germline assignment: CDR1 GEAIGNYY and CDR2 EKD. The CDR3 is made up of 18 amino acids.